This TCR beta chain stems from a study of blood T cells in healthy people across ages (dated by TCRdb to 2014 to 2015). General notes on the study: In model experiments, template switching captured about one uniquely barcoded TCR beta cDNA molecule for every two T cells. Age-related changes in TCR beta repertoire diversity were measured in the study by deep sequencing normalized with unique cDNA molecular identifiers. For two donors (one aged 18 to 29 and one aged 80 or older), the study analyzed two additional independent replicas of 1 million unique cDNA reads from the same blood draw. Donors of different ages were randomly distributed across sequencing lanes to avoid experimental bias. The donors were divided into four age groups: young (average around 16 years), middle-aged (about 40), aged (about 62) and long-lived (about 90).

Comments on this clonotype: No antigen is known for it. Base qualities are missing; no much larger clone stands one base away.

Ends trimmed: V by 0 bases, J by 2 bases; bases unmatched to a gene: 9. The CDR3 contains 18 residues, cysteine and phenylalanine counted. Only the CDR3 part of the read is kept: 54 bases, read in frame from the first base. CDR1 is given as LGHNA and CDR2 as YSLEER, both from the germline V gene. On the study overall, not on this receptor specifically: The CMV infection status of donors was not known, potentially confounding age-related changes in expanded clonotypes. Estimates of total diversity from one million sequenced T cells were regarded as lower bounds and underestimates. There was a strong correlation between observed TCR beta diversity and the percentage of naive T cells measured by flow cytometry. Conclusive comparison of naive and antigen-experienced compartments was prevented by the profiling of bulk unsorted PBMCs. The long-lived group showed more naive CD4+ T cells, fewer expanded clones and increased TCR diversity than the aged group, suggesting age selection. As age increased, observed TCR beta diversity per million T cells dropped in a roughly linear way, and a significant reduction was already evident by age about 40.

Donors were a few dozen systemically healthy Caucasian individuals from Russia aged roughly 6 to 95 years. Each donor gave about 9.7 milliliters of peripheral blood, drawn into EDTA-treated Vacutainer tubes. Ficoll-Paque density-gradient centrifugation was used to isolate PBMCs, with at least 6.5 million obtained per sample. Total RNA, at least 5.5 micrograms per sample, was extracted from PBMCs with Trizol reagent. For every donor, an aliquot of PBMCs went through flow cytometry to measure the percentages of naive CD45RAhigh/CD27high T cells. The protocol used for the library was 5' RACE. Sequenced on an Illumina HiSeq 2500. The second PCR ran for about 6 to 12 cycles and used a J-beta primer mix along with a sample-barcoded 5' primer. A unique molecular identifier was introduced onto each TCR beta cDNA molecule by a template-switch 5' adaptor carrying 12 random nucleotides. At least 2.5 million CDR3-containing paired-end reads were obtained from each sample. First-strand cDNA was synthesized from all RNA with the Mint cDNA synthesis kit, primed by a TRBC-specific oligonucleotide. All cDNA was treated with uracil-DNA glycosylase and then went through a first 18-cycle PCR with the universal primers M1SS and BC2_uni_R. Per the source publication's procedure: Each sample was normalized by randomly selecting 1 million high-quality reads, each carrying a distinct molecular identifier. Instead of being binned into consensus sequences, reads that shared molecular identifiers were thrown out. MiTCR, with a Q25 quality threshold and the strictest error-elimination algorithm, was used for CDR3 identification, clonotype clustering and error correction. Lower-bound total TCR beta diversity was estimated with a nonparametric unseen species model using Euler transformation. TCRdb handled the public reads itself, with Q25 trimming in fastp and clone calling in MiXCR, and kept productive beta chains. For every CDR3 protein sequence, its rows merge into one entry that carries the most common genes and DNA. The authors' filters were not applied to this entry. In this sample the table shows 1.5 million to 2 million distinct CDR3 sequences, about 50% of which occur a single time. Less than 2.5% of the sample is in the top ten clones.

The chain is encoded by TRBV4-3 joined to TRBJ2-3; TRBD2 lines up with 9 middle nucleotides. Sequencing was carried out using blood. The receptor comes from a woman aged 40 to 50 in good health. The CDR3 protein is CASSQDLIAGALTDTQYF. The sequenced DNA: TGCGCCAGCAGCCAAGATCTTATAGCGGGGGCCCTCACAGATACGCAGTATTTT.